The rows below give T cell receptor beta chains drawn from one sample of a study of T cells in Graves' hyperthyroidism and ophthalmopathy. Each CDR3 protein gets one entry after TCRdb re-called the multiplex PCR reads with MiXCR. The sample contains fewer than 500,000 distinct CDR3 sequences, approximately 15% of which appear only once. The source material was blood. Every receptor here comes from a man aged 25-45 years with Graves' hyperthyroidism that later progressed to Graves' ophthalmopathy. Each CDR3 is given with its conserved first and last residue. Each record gives: CDR3 length, D gene, clone size, V gene, J gene, CDR3 protein, CDR3 DNA. D genes are given only for firm matches. Expanded clones are given a class, and other clones once, few, many or no size at all.

10,NA,NA,TRBV9,TRBJ2-1,CASRGFSQFF,TGTGCCAGTCGCGGATTCTCGCAGTTCTTC
13,NA,NA,TRBV7-8,TRBJ1-5,CASSFAGNQPQHF,TGTGCCAGCAGCTTCGCAGGGAATCAGCCCCAGCATTTT
15,TRBD1,NA,TRBV6-6,TRBJ1-2,CASSYTGGTFYGYTF,TGTGCCAGCAGTTACACAGGGGGGACTTTCTATGGCTACACCTTC
18,TRBD1,NA,TRBV12-3/TRBV12-4,TRBJ2-6,CASSSPGQGESGANVLTF,TGTGCCAGCAGTTCCCCGGGACAGGGAGAATCTGGGGCCAACGTCCTGACTTTC
14,NA,NA,TRBV12-3/TRBV12-4,TRBJ2-7,CASRAPWGLYEQYF,TGTGCCAGCAGGGCCCCATGGGGGCTCTACGAGCAGTACTTC
12,NA,many,TRBV28,TRBJ1-2,CASTTGISGYTF,TGTGCCAGCACTACAGGGATATCTGGCTACACCTTC
14,TRBD2,many,TRBV12-5,TRBJ2-1,CASGPSGGVNEQFF,TGTGCTAGTGGCCCCAGCGGGGGGGTGAATGAGCAGTTCTTC
15,NA,many,TRBV15,TRBJ2-5,CATSRDGAAQETQYF,TGTGCCACCAGCAGAGATGGGGCTGCACAAGAGACCCAGTACTTC
13,TRBD1,NA,TRBV29-1,TRBJ1-6,CSVGTGPISPLHF,TGCAGCGTTGGGACAGGGCCTATTTCACCCCTCCACTTT
15,NA,many,TRBV28,TRBJ1-1,CASIQGLVPNTEAFF,TGTGCCAGCATTCAGGGCCTGGTTCCGAACACTGAAGCTTTCTTT
17,NA,many,TRBV3-1,TRBJ2-7,CASSQDLPTERGYEQYF,TGTGCCAGCAGCCAAGATCTTCCGACAGAAAGGGGCTACGAGCAGTACTTC
14,NA,many,TRBV12-3/TRBV12-4,TRBJ2-5,CASSFGGPGETQYF,TGTGCCAGCAGTTTCGGGGGGCCGGGAGAGACCCAGTACTTC